The 6 T cell receptor beta chains listed next were all sequenced from one sample in a study of cytomegalovirus exposure and HLA in healthy donors. A multiplex PCR was run with 60 Vbeta primers and 13 Jbeta primers. TCRdb's table, derived via immunoSEQ multiplex PCR, lists solely in-frame clones and lacks some. The data contain 100,000 to 150,000 clones, roughly 70% of them seen just once; the ten biggest clones take up 4% to 5%. Specimen: PBMCs. These receptors came from a middle-aged woman in good health and CMV-seronegative.

Of note for this clone: Other DNA sequences in the sample encode the same CDR3. The chain is built from TRBV19 and TRBJ2-7, with 9 positions matching TRBD1. Looked up from germline, CDR1 is LNHDA and CDR2 is SQIVND (reference sequence). This CDR3 is built from 14 residues. V lost 6 bases and J lost 2; bases outside the gene matches: 5. CDR3 protein: CASSPGQGAYEQYF. DNA for the CDR3: TGTGCCAGTAGCCCGGGACAGGGTGCCTACGAGCAGTACTTC.

The chain carries TRBV11-3 and TRBJ1-2; tentatively, D is TRBD1 (5 bases). V lost 5 bases, J lost 7 bases, and 17 bases lay in between. This CDR3 region has 14 residues. Germline loops: CDR1 SGHNT, CDR2 YENEEA. CDR3 nucleotide sequence: TGTGCCAGCAGCCACGGGGAGGACAAAGGTGGCTACACCTTC. Amino acids: CASSHGEDKGGYTF.

The chain joins TRBV6-5 to TRBJ2-3; D not resolved. CDR1 MNHEY and CDR2 SVGAGI come from the germline V gene. V lost 3 bases and J 2 bases, leaving 9 bases between the germline ends. CDR3 length: 14 amino acids. The DNA for the CDR3 is TGTGCCAGCAGTTATTTCCAGTACACAGATACGCAGTATTTT. Protein: CASSYFQYTDTQYF.

Details on this clone: Other DNA sequences from this sample encode an identical CDR3 as well. The V gene is TRBV2, the J gene TRBJ2-1; 11 nucleotides agree with TRBD2. In germline, CDR1 is SNHLY, CDR2 FYNNEI. This CDR3 spans 17 amino acids. V dropped 6 bases and J dropped 4; count of bases not matched to a gene: 11. The DNA of the CDR3 is TGTGCCAGCAGGGACCTGACTAGCGGGACAACTTACAATGAGCAGTTCTTC. This gives the protein CASRDLTSGTTYNEQFF.

The V gene is TRBV2, the J gene TRBJ1-2, with a tentative D call TRBD1 (6 bases). This CDR3 comprises 12 residues. Germline V gene sequence: CDR1 SNHLY, CDR2 FYNNEI. V was shortened by 6 bases and J by 8 bases, with 13 bases between the two germline ends. The CDR3 sequence: CASRLAGAGYTF. For the CDR3, the DNA is TGTGCCAGCAGATTGGCGGGGGCGGGCTACACCTTC.

The V call is TRBV25-1, the J call TRBJ2-7, with TRBD1 matching over 8 bases. Germline V lookup: CDR1 MGHDK, CDR2 SYGVNS. With V trimmed by 3 bases and J by 6 bases, 16 bases remained unmatched. The CDR3 is 17 amino acids. CDR3 residues: CASSDPDRAGGRSEQYF. In DNA, the CDR3 is TGTGCCAGCAGTGACCCGGACAGGGCTGGTGGTAGGTCCGAGCAGTACTTC.